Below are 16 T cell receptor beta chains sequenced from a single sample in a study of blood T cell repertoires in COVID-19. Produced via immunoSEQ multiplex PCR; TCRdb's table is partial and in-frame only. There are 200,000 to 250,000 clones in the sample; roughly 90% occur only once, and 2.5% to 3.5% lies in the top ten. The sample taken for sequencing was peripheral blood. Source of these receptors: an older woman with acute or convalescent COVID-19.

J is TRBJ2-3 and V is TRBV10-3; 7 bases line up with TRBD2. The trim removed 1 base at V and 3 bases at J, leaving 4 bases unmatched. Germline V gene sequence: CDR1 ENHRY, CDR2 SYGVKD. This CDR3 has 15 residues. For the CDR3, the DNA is TGTGCCATCAGTGAGTGGAACGGGGGGACAGATACGCAGTATTTT. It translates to CAISEWNGGTDTQYF.

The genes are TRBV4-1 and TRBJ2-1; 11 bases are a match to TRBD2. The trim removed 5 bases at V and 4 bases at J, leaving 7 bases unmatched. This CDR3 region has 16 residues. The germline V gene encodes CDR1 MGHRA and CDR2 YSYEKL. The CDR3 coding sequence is TGCGCCAGCAGCTCTCCGACTAGCGGGATTTACAATGAGCAGTTCTTC. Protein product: CASSSPTSGIYNEQFF.

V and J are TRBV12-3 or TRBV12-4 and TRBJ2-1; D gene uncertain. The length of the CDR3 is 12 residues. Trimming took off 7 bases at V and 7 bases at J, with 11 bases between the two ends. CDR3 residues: CASISELNEQFF. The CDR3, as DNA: TGTGCCAGCATTTCCGAGCTAAATGAGCAGTTCTTC.

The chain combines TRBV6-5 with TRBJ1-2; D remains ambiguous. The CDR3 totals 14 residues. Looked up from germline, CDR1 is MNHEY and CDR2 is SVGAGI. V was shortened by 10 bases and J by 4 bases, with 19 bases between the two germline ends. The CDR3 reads CATYFPRGFYGYTF. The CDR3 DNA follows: TGTGCCACCTACTTCCCCCGGGGATTCTATGGCTACACCTTC.

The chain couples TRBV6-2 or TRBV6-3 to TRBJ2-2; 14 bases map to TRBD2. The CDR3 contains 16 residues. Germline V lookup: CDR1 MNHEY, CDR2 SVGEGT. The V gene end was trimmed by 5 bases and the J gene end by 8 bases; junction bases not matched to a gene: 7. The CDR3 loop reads CASSGTSGSPGGELFF. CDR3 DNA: TGTGCCAGCAGTGGGACTAGCGGGAGCCCCGGAGGGGAGCTGTTTTTT.

The CDR3 loop reads CASSPQGKYGYTF. As DNA, the CDR3 is TGCGCCAGCAGCCCGCAGGGGAAGTATGGCTACACCTTC. This chain uses TRBV5-1 with TRBJ1-2; perhaps TRBD1 as D (6 bases). Germline-derived CDR1 and CDR2 are SGHRS and YFSETQ. Between the trimmed V and J ends, which lost 4 bases and 5 bases, there was a span of 12 bases. The CDR3 spans 13 residues.

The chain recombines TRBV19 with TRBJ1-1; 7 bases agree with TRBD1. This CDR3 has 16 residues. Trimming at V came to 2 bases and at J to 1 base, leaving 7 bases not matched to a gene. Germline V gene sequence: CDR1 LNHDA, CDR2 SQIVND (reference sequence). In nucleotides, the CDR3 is TGTGCCAGTAGTATAACTGGACAGGTGTCGAACACTGAAGCTTTCTTT. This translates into CASSITGQVSNTEAFF.

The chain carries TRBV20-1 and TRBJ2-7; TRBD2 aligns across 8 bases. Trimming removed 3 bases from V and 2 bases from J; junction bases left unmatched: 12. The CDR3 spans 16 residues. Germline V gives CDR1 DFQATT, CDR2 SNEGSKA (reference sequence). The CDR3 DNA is TGCAGTGCTAGTTTCGACGGAGCGGGAGCCCCCTACGAGCAGTACTTC. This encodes CSASFDGAGAPYEQYF.

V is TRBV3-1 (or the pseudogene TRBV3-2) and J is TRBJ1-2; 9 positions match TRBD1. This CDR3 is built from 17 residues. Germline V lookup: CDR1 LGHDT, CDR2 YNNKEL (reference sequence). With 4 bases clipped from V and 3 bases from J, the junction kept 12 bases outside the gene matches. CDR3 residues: CASSPLRGQGLDYGYTF. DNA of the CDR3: TGTGCCAGCAGCCCGCTTAGGGGACAGGGTTTGGACTATGGCTACACCTTC.

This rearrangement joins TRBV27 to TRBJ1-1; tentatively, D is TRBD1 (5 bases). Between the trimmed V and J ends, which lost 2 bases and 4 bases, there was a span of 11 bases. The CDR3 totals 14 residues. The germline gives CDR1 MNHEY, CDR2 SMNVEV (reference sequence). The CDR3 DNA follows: TGTGCCAGCAGTTTACCAGGGAGGGTCACTGAAGCTTTCTTT. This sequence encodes CASSLPGRVTEAFF.

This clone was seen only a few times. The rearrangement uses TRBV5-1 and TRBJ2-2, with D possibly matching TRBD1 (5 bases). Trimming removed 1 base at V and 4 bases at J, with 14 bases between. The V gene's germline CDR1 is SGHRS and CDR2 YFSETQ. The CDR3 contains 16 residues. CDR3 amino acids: CASSLFALRGTGELFF. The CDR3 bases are TGCGCCAGCAGCTTGTTTGCCCTTAGGGGCACCGGGGAGCTGTTTTTT.

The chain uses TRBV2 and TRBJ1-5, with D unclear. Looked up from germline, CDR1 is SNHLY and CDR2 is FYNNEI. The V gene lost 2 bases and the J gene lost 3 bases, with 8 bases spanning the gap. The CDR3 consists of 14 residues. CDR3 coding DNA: TGTGCCAGCAGTGAATTCAGGAACAATCAGCCCCAGCATTTT. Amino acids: CASSEFRNNQPQHF.

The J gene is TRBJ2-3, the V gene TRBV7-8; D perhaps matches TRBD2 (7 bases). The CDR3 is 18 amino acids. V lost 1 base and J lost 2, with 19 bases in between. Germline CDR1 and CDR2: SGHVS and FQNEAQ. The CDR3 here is CASSLERRGPGVTDTQYF. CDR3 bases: TGTGCCAGCAGCTTAGAACGGCGGGGGCCAGGAGTCACAGATACGCAGTATTTT.

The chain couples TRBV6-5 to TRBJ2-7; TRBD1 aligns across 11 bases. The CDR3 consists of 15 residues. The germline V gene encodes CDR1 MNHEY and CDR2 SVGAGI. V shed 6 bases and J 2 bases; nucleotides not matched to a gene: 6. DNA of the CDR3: TGTGCCAGCAGACTCGGACAGGGGGCGACCTACGAGCAGTACTTC. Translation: CASRLGQGATYEQYF.

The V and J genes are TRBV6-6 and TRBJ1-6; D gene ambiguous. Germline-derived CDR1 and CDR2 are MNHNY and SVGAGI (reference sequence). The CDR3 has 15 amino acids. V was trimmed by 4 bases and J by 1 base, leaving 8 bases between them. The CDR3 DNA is TGTGCCAGCAGTTTGATGGAGTCCTATAATTCACCCCTCCACTTT. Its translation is CASSLMESYNSPLHF.

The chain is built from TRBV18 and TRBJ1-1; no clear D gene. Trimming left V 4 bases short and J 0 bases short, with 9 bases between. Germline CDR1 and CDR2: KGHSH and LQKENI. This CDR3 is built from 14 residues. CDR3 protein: CASSREDLNTEAFF. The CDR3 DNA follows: TGTGCCAGCTCACGCGAGGATTTGAACACTGAAGCTTTCTTT. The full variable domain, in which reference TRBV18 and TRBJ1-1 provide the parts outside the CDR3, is NAGVMQNPRHLVRRRGQEARLRCSPMKGHSHVYWYRQLPEEGLKFMVYLQKENIIDESGMPKERFSAEFPKEGPSILRIQQVVRGDSAAYFCASSREDLNTEAFFGQGTRLTVV.